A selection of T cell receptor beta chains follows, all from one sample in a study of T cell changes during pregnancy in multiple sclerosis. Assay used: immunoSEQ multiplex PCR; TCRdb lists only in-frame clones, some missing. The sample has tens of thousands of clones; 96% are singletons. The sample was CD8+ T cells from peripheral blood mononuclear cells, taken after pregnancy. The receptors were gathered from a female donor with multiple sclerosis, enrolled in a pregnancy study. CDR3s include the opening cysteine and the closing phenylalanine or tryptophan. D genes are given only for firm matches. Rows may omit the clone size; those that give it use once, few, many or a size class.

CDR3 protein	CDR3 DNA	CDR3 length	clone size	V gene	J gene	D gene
CASIGWYTGNGYTF	TGTGCCAGTATCGGATGGTACACAGGAAATGGCTACACCTTC	14	-	TRBV19	TRBJ1-2	-
CASSLSPSGSSGANVLTF	TGTGCCAGCAGCTTATCCCCTAGCGGGAGCTCTGGGGCCAACGTCCTGACTTTC	18	-	TRBV7-3	TRBJ2-6	TRBD2
CASNLEQGLRYEQYF	TGTGCCAGCAACCTGGAACAGGGGCTGCGATACGAGCAGTACTTC	15	-	TRBV6-1	TRBJ2-7	TRBD1
CASSLEGGDGYTF	TGTGCCAGCAGCTTAGAGGGAGGCGATGGCTACACCTTC	13	-	TRBV7-9	TRBJ1-2	-
CASSGNRGLYNEQFF	TGTGCCAGCAGCGGAAACAGGGGGCTCTACAATGAGCAGTTCTTC	15	-	TRBV27	TRBJ2-1	TRBD1
CASSPPGLANEQYF	TGTGCCAGCAGTCCACCGGGACTAGCTAACGAGCAGTACTTC	14	-	TRBV27	TRBJ2-7	TRBD2
CASSGQGDYGYTF	TGTGCCAGCAGTGGACAGGGGGACTATGGCTACACCTTC	13	-	TRBV2	TRBJ1-2	TRBD1
CASSIGAGHLYEQYF	TGTGCCAGTAGTATAGGCGCCGGACACCTCTACGAGCAGTACTTC	15	-	TRBV19	TRBJ2-7	-
CASSLNGAAFTEAFF	TGTGCCAGCAGTTTAAATGGGGCTGCGTTCACTGAAGCTTTCTTT	15	-	TRBV27	TRBJ1-1	-
CASSLRTSGAYNEQFF	TGTGCCAGCAGCTTACGGACTAGCGGAGCCTACAATGAGCAGTTCTTC	16	-	TRBV11-2	TRBJ2-1	TRBD2
CASSLGRGNEKLFF	TGTGCCAGCAGCTTAGGCAGGGGTAATGAAAAACTGTTTTTT	14	once	TRBV5-6	TRBJ1-4	-
CASSLRAGLGELFF	TGTGCCAGCAGTTTACGGGCGGGCTTAGGGGAGCTGTTTTTT	14	-	TRBV28	TRBJ2-2	-
CASRTGVNSYNEQFF	TGTGCCAGCAGGACCGGGGTTAACTCCTACAATGAGCAGTTCTTC	15	-	TRBV27	TRBJ2-1	-
CASSFGTPTYEQYF	TGTGCCAGCAGTTTTGGGACACCTACCTACGAGCAGTACTTC	14	-	TRBV27	TRBJ2-7	-
CASRAGKYNEQFF	TGTGCCAGCAGGGCGGGAAAGTACAATGAGCAGTTCTTC	13	-	TRBV27	TRBJ2-1	-
CASSLDRGLGTEAFF	TGTGCCAGCAGCTTGGACAGGGGGCTGGGCACTGAAGCTTTCTTT	15	-	TRBV5-6	TRBJ1-1	TRBD1
CASRTGTGPNEQFF	TGTGCCAGCAGGACCGGGACAGGGCCCAATGAGCAGTTCTTC	14	-	TRBV5-4	TRBJ2-1	TRBD1
CASKGGVETQYF	TGTGCCAGCAAGGGAGGTGTTGAGACCCAGTACTTC	12	-	TRBV2	TRBJ2-5	-
CASSPSGPSYNEQFF	TGTGCCAGCAGCCCTAGCGGCCCTTCCTACAATGAGCAGTTCTTC	15	-	TRBV7-8	TRBJ2-1	TRBD2
CASRGTSGAYNEQFF	TGTGCCAGTAGGGGGACTAGCGGCGCCTACAATGAGCAGTTCTTC	15	-	TRBV19	TRBJ2-1	TRBD2
CAWSTRTGMNTEAFF	TGTGCCTGGAGTACACGGACAGGAATGAACACTGAAGCTTTCTTT	15	few	TRBV30	TRBJ1-1	TRBD1
CASSALTGKQDDGYTF	TGTGCCAGCAGCGCACTGACAGGGAAACAGGATGATGGCTACACCTTC	16	-	TRBV9	TRBJ1-2	TRBD1
CASGAVSGTDTQYF	TGTGCCAGCGGAGCAGTATCTGGCACAGATACGCAGTATTTT	14	-	TRBV7-9	TRBJ2-3	-
CASSSTGEGRTGELFF	TGTGCCAGCAGCTCCACGGGGGAGGGGAGGACCGGGGAGCTGTTTTTT	16	-	TRBV7-2	TRBJ2-2	TRBD2
CSVVSRSGEGTGELFF	TGCAGCGTTGTATCACGGTCAGGGGAAGGGACCGGGGAGCTGTTTTTT	16	-	TRBV29-1	TRBJ2-2	-
CASSQEGLAGVSEQFF	TGTGCCAGCAGCCAAGAAGGACTAGCGGGAGTGAGTGAGCAGTTCTTC	16	-	TRBV4-2	TRBJ2-1	TRBD2
CAIRRDTGELFF	TGTGCCATCAGGCGGGACACCGGGGAGCTGTTTTTT	12	-	TRBV10-3	TRBJ2-2	-
CASSLEQERKGLNEKLFF	TGTGCCAGCAGCTTAGAACAGGAAAGGAAGGGTTTGAATGAAAAACTGTTTTTT	18	-	TRBV13	TRBJ1-4	-
CASGQEEWDEQFF	TGTGCCAGTGGACAGGAGGAATGGGATGAGCAGTTCTTC	13	-	TRBV19	TRBJ2-1	TRBD1
CATSRGDREHTEAFF	TGTGCCACCAGCAGAGGGGACAGGGAACACACTGAAGCTTTCTTT	15	-	TRBV15	TRBJ1-1	TRBD1
CASRAGVSEQFF	TGTGCCAGCAGGGCGGGAGTGTCGGAGCAGTTCTTC	12	-	TRBV6-6	TRBJ2-1	TRBD2
CASSLARQTEAFF	TGTGCCAGCAGCTTGGCGAGGCAAACTGAAGCTTTCTTT	13	-	TRBV5-4	TRBJ1-1	-
CASSQRLAGGYEQYF	TGTGCCAGCAGCCAAAGACTAGCGGGAGGATACGAGCAGTACTTC	15	-	TRBV14	TRBJ2-7	TRBD2
CASSPFRDTEAFF	TGTGCCAGCAGCCCCTTCAGGGACACTGAAGCTTTCTTT	13	-	TRBV7-6	TRBJ1-1	-
CASSLGPAQYF	TGTGCCAGCAGCTTGGGCCCGGCGCAGTATTTT	11	-	TRBV5-4	TRBJ2-3	-
CASSKTGDTYEQYF	TGTGCCAGCAGCAAGACAGGGGATACCTACGAGCAGTACTTC	14	-	TRBV6-5	TRBJ2-7	TRBD1
CASSNYQGYTF	TGTGCCAGTAGTAATTATCAGGGCTACACCTTC	11	-	TRBV19	TRBJ1-2	-
CASSAGSGSYEQYF	TGCGCCAGCAGCGCGGGATCAGGGTCCTACGAGCAGTACTTC	14	-	TRBV5-1	TRBJ2-7	-
CASSLGHAYEQYF	TGTGCCAGCAGCCTGGGACATGCCTACGAGCAGTACTTC	13	-	TRBV9	TRBJ2-7	-
CASSLGLAGGETQYF	TGTGCCAGCAGCTTGGGTCTAGCGGGAGGTGAGACCCAGTACTTC	15	-	TRBV5-6	TRBJ2-5	TRBD2
CASSLVSGGGGELFF	TGTGCCAGCAGCTTAGTATCAGGGGGCGGCGGGGAGCTGTTTTTT	15	-	TRBV7-2	TRBJ2-2	TRBD1
CASSSRGIGELFF	TGTGCCAGCAGTTCGCGGGGAATCGGGGAGCTGTTTTTT	13	-	TRBV28	TRBJ2-2	-
CASSLRTVSRETQYF	TGTGCCAGTAGTCTCAGGACAGTTTCTCGGGAGACCCAGTACTTC	15	-	TRBV19	TRBJ2-5	-
CASSLGTGSEAFF	TGTGCCAGCAGCTTGGGGACAGGGTCTGAAGCTTTCTTT	13	few	TRBV7-9	TRBJ1-1	TRBD1
CAWYWPGGAHDYTF	TGTGCCTGGTATTGGCCAGGGGGCGCGCATGACTACACCTTC	14	-	TRBV30	TRBJ1-2	TRBD1
CASSGRVNSGNTIYF	TGTGCCAGCAGCGGCAGGGTCAACTCTGGAAACACCATATATTTT	15	-	TRBV9	TRBJ1-3	-
CASSMTVSGTEAFF	TGTGCCAGCTCCATGACTGTATCTGGCACTGAAGCTTTCTTT	14	-	TRBV28	TRBJ1-1	-